This T cell receptor (beta chain) was captured by sequencing in a study of blood T cell repertoires in COVID-19. Looking at the study overall: Researchers got acute and convalescent COVID-19 samples from the United States, Italy and Spain.

Cohorts were based on clinical histories the participants reported. V was cut by 7 bases and J by 6 bases, with 15 bases left in between. The CDR3 is 14 amino acids. Germline V gene data show CDR1 as LNHDA and CDR2 as SQIVND (reference sequence). Per the original methods: Quantification of nucleated cells was approximated via reference gene primer amplification. Assay: immunoSEQ multiplex PCR; the TCRdb copy retains only in-frame clones and omits some. That table supplies the V and J calls and clone size; D and trimming were determined from the DNA. Among around 300,000 clones listed, under 90% were seen once.

Sequenced input: PBMCs or T cells enriched from blood (not recorded which). The origin of this receptor is a woman aged 25 to 39 who had recovered from COVID-19. The V call is TRBV19, the J call TRBJ1-4; no clear D. CDR3 in DNA: TGTGCCAGTATGCTTACGGGTTTTGATGAAAAACTGTTTTTT. Its translation is CASMLTGFDEKLFF.